These T cell receptor beta chains were read from a single sample in a study of T-cell reconstitution after alpha-beta-depleted transplantation in children. MiXCR, run by TCRdb on the PCR reads, gives a single entry per CDR3 protein. The sample yields over 150,000 distinct CDR3 sequences, approximately 14% seen once. The sequencing here drew on PBMCs from the stem cell graft donor, taken from the stem cell graft. The receptors come from a human donor who donated a stem cell graft to a child with acute lymphoblastic leukemia. CDR3s include the opening cysteine and the closing phenylalanine or tryptophan.

v_call,j_call,cdr3_aa
TRBV5-5,TRBJ2-3,CASSSGPNMRTDTQYF
TRBV5-1,TRBJ2-2,CASSPGLITNTGELFF
TRBV5-1,TRBJ2-6,CASSPSPPDTLRASGANVLTF
TRBV7-9,TRBJ1-1,CASSGGTGSHTEAFF
TRBV30,TRBJ2-3,CAYTGGGGTDTQYF
TRBV4-1,TRBJ2-7,CASSQGTSGRATHEQYF
TRBV5-5,TRBJ2-7,CASSFLPGVDEQYF
TRBV3-1,TRBJ2-7,CASSQPRLAGVYEQYF
TRBV19,TRBJ2-5,CASSIPGLQETQYF
TRBV7-9,TRBJ2-1,CASSSRGSGSYNEQFF
TRBV10-3,TRBJ2-1,CAISGAGDNEQFF
TRBV4-2,TRBJ2-7,CASSQEWTSLYEQYF
TRBV10-2,TRBJ2-1,CASSASEGNEQFF
TRBV5-1,TRBJ2-1,CASSSQYRDHEQFF
TRBV12-3/TRBV12-4,TRBJ2-7,CASSFSVSDRYF
TRBV5-1,TRBJ2-2,CASSTDGTTGELFF
TRBV5-1,TRBJ2-7,CASSLLRNGRGDEQYF
TRBV5-1,TRBJ2-5,CASSFFDRDQETQYF
TRBV10-2,TRBJ1-5,CASSEPGAGYNQPQHF
TRBV4-1,TRBJ2-1,CASSQDPGANGDEQFF
TRBV4-1,TRBJ1-1,CASSQEGVTGIWAFF
TRBV10-3,TRBJ2-1,CAISEADGINEQFF
TRBV20-1,TRBJ2-2,CSAPKSGSGRFYTGELFF
TRBV4-1,TRBJ1-2,CASSQGDPFPNYGYTF
TRBV7-9,TRBJ2-7,CASSPSPGEGNEQYF
TRBV29-1,TRBJ1-2,CSVEDPFNGGYTF
TRBV7-8,TRBJ1-1,CASSAKGQGTEAFF
TRBV5-1,TRBJ1-2,CASSQGTNYGYTF
TRBV29-1,TRBJ2-7,CSVGNSGNEQYF
TRBV5-1,TRBJ2-7,CASSYPVKGGSYEQYF
TRBV20-1,TRBJ2-5,CSARDGQGSETQYF
TRBV5-1,TRBJ1-1,CASSFGTGNTEAFF
TRBV27,TRBJ2-5,CASSLQGYQETQYF
TRBV6-1,TRBJ2-1,CATAVREGLNEQFF
TRBV6-5,TRBJ1-1,CASSPTFTGSPFF
TRBV4-2,TRBJ2-5,CASSPAAAQETQYF
TRBV5-1,TRBJ2-1,CASSSNGWEQFF
TRBV5-1,TRBJ2-5,CASSLVRGIQETQYF
TRBV18,TRBJ2-7,CASSEGPGLNYEQYF
TRBV12-3/TRBV12-4,TRBJ1-1,CASTQSAEAFF
TRBV5-1,TRBJ2-7,CASSFTGREDEQYF
TRBV20-1,TRBJ2-6,CSARRGTISSGANVLTF
TRBV5-5,TRBJ2-2,CASSPGTINTGELFF
TRBV5-4,TRBJ2-1,CASTRDRGGYNEQFF
TRBV18,TRBJ2-2,CASSPLAANTGELFF
TRBV28,TRBJ2-5,CASSLLRGLETQYF
TRBV20-1,TRBJ2-7,CSARDPVGLAEIYEQYF
TRBV3-1,TRBJ2-5,CASSQEKGRGQETQYF
TRBV10-3,TRBJ2-7,CAIRGPASPYEQYF
TRBV29-1,TRBJ2-7,CSGAGGTLSSYEQYF
TRBV20-1,TRBJ2-5,CSARDMSGRRLYTGRETQYF
TRBV27,TRBJ2-3,CASSPSQGLGDTQYF
TRBV5-1,TRBJ2-1,CASSLVAGRYNEQFF
TRBV6-5,TRBJ2-7,CASSSWADEQYF
TRBV4-1,TRBJ2-7,CASSQEGLAGERGIYEQYF
TRBV7-9,TRBJ1-2,CASSRDRGRKVYGYTF